This TCR beta chain is from a study of low-dose radiotherapy and immunotherapy resistance in tumors. About the research overall: The 200 mg/m2 dose of intravenous cyclophosphamide was given every two weeks, one day before radiation and immunotherapy.

V shed 1 base and J 7 bases; nucleotides not matched to a gene: 2. The germline gives CDR1 LGHNA, CDR2 YNFKEQ. This CDR3 region has 13 residues. Time point given: after trial treatment. Treatment denoted: LDRT plus nivolumab, ipilimumab, low-dose cyclophosphamide and aspirin (RACIN trial). TRAV- and TRBV-specific primers, spanning alpha and beta chains, primed first-strand cDNA. Over approximately 19 PCR cycles, TCRs were amplified from a constant-region primer and V-primer adapter. In TCRdb, the reads were re-called with MiXCR into one record per CDR3 protein. The repertoire holds approximately 30,000 distinct CDR3 sequences, with about 53% as singletons.

The sequences come from PBMCs, collected after low-dose radiotherapy plus immunotherapy. The TCR sequence derives from a male donor with gallbladder cancer. This rearrangement joins TRBV4-2 to TRBJ2-3, with 7 bases matching TRBD2. For the CDR3, the DNA is TGTGCCAGCAGCCAAGCCGGGGGGAATACGCAGTATTTT. Amino acid sequence: CASSQAGGNTQYF.